This section outlines one TCR beta chain sequence together with its context. Clones were read by immunoSEQ multiplex PCR, and TCRdb kept only the in-frame ones, dropping some. The table records 52,000 or so clones, 70% to 85% of them present only once. This specimen belongs to a study of blood T cell repertoires in COVID-19. Background on the study: The study drew acute and convalescent COVID-19 samples from the United States, Italy and Spain.

V lost 7 bases to trimming and J lost 1 base; unmatched junction nucleotides: 3. The CDR3 sequence is 15 residues long. Looked up from germline, CDR1 is SNHLY and CDR2 is FYNNEI. Sequencing input: peripheral blood. The genes are TRBV2 and TRBJ2-5; 13 nucleotides align to TRBD2. This TCR came from a human donor in a cohort sampled during active COVID-19. The CDR3, as DNA: TGTGCCAGCATGGGGACTAGCGGGGCCCAAGAGACCCAGTACTTC. Protein product: CASMGTSGAQETQYF.